This T cell receptor beta chain was recorded in a study of blood T cell repertoires in COVID-19. There are 17 residues in the CDR3. Looked up from germline, CDR1 is SGHKS and CDR2 is YYEKEE (reference sequence). J was trimmed by 0 bases and V by 4 bases; bases with no gene match: 10. Per the study methods: Reference gene primers were amplified, and this amplification served to estimate nucleated cell counts. Some clones are missing from TCRdb's copy, which holds only in-frame ones; the method was immunoSEQ multiplex PCR. For V, J and clone size, that table is used; D and trimming come from the DNA. The table includes hundreds of thousands of clones, approximately 85% detected once.

J is TRBJ2-3 and V is TRBV5-5, with 8 bases lining up with TRBD1. The receptor's source is a human donor in a cohort sampled during active COVID-19. Specimen: peripheral blood. In nucleotides, the CDR3 is TGTGCCAGCAGCGTCGACAGGGGCCCACTTAGCACAGATACGCAGTATTTT. This gives the protein CASSVDRGPLSTDTQYF.